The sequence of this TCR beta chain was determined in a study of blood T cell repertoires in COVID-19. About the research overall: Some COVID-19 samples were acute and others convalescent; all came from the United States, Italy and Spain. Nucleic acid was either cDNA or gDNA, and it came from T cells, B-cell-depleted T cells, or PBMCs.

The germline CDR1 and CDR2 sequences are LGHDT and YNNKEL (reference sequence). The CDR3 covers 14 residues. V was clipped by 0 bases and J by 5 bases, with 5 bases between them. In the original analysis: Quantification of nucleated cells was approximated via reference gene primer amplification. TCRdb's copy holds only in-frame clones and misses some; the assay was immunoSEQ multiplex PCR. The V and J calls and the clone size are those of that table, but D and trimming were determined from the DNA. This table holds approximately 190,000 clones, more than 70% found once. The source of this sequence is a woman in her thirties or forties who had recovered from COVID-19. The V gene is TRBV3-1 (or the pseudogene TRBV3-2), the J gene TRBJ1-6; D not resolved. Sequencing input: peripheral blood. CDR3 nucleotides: TGTGCCAGCAGCCAAGATCGAGATAATTCACCCCTCCACTTT. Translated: CASSQDRDNSPLHF.